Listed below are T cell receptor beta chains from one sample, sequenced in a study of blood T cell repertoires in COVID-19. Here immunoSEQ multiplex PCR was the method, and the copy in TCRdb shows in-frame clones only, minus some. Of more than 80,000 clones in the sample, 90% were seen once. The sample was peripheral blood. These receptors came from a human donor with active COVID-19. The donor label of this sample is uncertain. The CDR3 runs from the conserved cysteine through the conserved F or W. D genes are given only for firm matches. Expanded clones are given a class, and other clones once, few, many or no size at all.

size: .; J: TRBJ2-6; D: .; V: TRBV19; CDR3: CASKVQAGANVLTF; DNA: TGTGCCAGTAAAGTACAGGCTGGGGCCAACGTCCTGACTTTC
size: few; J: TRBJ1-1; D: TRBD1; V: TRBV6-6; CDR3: CASRGQGLTEAFF; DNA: TGTGCCAGCAGGGGACAGGGGCTCACTGAAGCTTTCTTT
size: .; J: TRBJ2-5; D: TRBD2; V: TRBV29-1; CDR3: CSLSPSGGLRETQYF; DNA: TGCAGCCTAAGTCCCAGCGGGGGTCTCCGAGAGACCCAGTACTTC
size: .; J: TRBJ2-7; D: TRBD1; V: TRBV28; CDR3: CASRLGTGGAVSYEQYF; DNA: TGTGCCAGCAGGTTAGGGACAGGGGGCGCGGTATCCTACGAGCAGTACTTC
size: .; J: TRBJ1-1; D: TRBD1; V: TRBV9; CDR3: CASSYGTGEMNTEAFF; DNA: TGTGCCAGCAGTTACGGGACAGGGGAAATGAACACTGAAGCTTTCTTT
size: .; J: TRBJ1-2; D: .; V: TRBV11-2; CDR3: CASSLGGAGAYGYTF; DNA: TGTGCCAGCAGCTTAGGGGGCGCAGGGGCCTATGGCTACACCTTC
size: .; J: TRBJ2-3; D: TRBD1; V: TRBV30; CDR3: CALGTGRTDTQYF; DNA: TGTGCCCTGGGGACAGGGAGGACAGATACGCAGTATTTT
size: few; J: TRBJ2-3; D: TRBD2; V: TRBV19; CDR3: CASSILTLAGGPPDTQYF; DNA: TGTGCCAGTAGTATACTAACTTTAGCGGGGGGGCCCCCAGATACGCAGTATTTT
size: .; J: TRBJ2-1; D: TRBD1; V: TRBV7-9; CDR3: CASSSDRGSVEQFF; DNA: TGTGCCAGCAGCTCGGACAGGGGTTCGGTTGAGCAGTTCTTC
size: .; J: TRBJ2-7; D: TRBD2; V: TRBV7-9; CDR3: CASSFSGGYEQYF; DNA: TGTGCCAGCAGCTTTAGCGGGGGCTACGAGCAGTACTTC
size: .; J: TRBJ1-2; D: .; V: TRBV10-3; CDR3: CAISNGQLNYGYTF; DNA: TGTGCCATCAGCAATGGACAGCTTAACTATGGCTACACCTTC
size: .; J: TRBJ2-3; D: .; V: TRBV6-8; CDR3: CASSYLGRGTEDTQYF; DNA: TGTGCCAGCAGTTACCTGGGTAGGGGGACGGAAGATACGCAGTATTTT
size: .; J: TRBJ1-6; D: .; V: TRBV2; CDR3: CASRPPKGRGNSPLHF; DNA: TGTGCCAGCAGGCCGCCGAAAGGGAGGGGGAATTCACCCCTCCACTTT
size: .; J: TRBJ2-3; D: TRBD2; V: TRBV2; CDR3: CASSEGTSGALDTQYF; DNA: TGTGCCAGCAGTGAAGGGACTAGCGGGGCCTTAGATACGCAGTATTTT
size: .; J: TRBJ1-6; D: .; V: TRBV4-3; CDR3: CASSQEPHGGNSPLHF; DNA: TGCGCCAGCAGCCAAGAGCCACACGGGGGTAATTCACCCCTCCACTTT
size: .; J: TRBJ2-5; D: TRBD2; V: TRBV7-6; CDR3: CASSPLAGGAETQYF; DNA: TGTGCCAGCAGTCCCCTTGCGGGGGGGGCGGAGACCCAGTACTTC
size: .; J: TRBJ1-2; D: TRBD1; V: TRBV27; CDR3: CASSLIPDRGYGYTF; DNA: TGTGCCAGCAGTTTAATCCCGGACAGGGGCTATGGCTACACCTTC
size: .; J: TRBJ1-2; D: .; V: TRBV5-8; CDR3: CASSRTLSGYTF; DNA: TGTGCCAGCAGCCGGACACTATCGGGCTACACCTTC
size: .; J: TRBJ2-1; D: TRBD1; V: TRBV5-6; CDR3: CASSDSGQWGLINEQFF; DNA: TGTGCCAGCAGCGATTCGGGACAGTGGGGGCTCATCAATGAGCAGTTCTTC
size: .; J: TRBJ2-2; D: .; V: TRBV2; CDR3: CASSRGGSFNTGELFF; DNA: TGTGCCAGCTCCAGGGGTGGGTCCTTCAACACCGGGGAGCTGTTTTTT
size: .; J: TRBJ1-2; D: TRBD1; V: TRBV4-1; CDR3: CASSQDVHGTGYGYTF; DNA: TGCGCCAGCAGCCAAGATGTACACGGGACAGGTTATGGCTACACCTTC
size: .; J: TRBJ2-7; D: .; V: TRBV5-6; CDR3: CASSSSSYEQYF; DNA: TGTGCCAGCAGCTCCTCCTCCTACGAGCAGTACTTC
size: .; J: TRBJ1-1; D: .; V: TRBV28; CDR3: CASSPEVTGTPEAFF; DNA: TGTGCCAGCAGTCCAGAAGTCACAGGGACCCCTGAAGCTTTCTTT
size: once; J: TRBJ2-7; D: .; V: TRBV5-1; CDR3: CASSSRQSYEQYF; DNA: TGCGCCAGCAGCTCGCGACAGAGCTACGAGCAGTACTTC
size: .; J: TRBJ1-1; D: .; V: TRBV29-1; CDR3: CSVASAGQNTEAFF; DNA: TGCAGCGTCGCCTCGGCAGGGCAGAACACTGAAGCTTTCTTT
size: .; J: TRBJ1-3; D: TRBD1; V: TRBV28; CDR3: CASKQGSRNTIYF; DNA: TGTGCCAGCAAACAGGGGTCTCGAAACACCATATATTTT
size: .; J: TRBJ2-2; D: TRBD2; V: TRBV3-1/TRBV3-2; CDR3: CASRRGLIDTGELFF; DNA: TGTGCCAGCAGGAGGGGACTAATAGACACCGGGGAGCTGTTTTTT
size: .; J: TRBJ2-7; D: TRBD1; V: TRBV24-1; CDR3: CATSEATGGYEQYF; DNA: TGTGCCACCAGTGAGGCGACAGGGGGGTACGAGCAGTACTTC
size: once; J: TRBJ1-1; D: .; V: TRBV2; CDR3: CASRRVRNTEAFF; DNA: TGTGCCAGCAGGCGCGTTCGGAACACTGAAGCTTTCTTT
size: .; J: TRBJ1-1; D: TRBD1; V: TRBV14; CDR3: CASSHWTGGSEAFF; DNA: TGTGCCAGCAGCCATTGGACAGGGGGAAGTGAAGCTTTCTTT
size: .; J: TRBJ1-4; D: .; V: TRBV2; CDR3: CASSVGHGANEKLFF; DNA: TGTGCCAGCAGTGTTGGACATGGGGCTAATGAAAAACTGTTTTTT
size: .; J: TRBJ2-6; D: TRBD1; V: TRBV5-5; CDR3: CASRYFATGVDGANVLTF; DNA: TGTGCCAGCAGATACTTTGCGACAGGGGTGGACGGGGCCAACGTCCTGACTTTC
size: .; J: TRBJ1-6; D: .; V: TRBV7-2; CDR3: CASSLAQGYNSPLHF; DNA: TGTGCCAGCAGCTTAGCACAGGGTTATAATTCACCCCTCCACTTT
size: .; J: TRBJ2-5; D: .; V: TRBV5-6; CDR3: CASSPTGTQETQYF; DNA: TGTGCCAGCAGCCCGACAGGTACTCAAGAGACCCAGTACTTC
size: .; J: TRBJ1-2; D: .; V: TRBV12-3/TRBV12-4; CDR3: CASSSRGPYGYTF; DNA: TGTGCCAGCAGTTCGCGGGGACCTTATGGCTACACCTTC
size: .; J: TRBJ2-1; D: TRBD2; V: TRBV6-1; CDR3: CASSETSGGYNEQFF; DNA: TGTGCCAGCAGTGAAACCAGCGGGGGGTACAATGAGCAGTTCTTC
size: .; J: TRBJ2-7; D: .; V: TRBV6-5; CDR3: CASSTLGGDEQYF; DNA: TGTGCCAGCAGCACCCTAGGCGGTGACGAGCAGTACTTC
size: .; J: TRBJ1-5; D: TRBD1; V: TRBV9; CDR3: CASSRTGGQPQHF; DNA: TGTGCCAGCAGCCGGACAGGGGGTCAGCCCCAGCATTTT
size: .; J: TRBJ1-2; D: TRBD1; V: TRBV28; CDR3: CASRHRGTGVGYTF; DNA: TGTGCCAGCAGACATAGGGGGACAGGGGTAGGCTACACCTTC
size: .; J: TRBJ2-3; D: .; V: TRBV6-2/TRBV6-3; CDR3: CASSYEEYPTDTQYF; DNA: TGTGCCAGCAGTTATGAGGAGTACCCCACAGATACGCAGTATTTT
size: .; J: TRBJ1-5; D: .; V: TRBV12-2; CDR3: CASRGKTGKHSNQPQHF; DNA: TGTGCAAGTCGGGGGAAGACAGGGAAACATAGCAATCAGCCCCAGCATTTT